The source of this TCR beta chain is a study of T-cell reconstitution after alpha-beta-depleted transplantation in children. General study results and limits: At the one-year point after transplant, T-cell counts and TCRbeta diversity were found to come mostly from T cells that had been newly produced.

Unique molecular identifiers featured in how the TCRbeta library was prepared. TCRdb used MiXCR to reprocess the PCR reads, holding one entry per CDR3 protein. The sample consists of approximately 650,000 distinct CDR3 sequences, less than 15% of them appearing once. This clonotype came up a few times. No antigen is known for it. Germline-derived CDR1 and CDR2 are MNHEY and SMNVEV (reference sequence). This CDR3 region has 15 residues. With V trimmed by 5 bases and J by 6 bases, 10 bases remained unmatched. The sequences come from PBMCs, collected before TCRalphabeta/CD19-depleted stem cell transplant. This receptor was identified in a girl aged 2-10 years with congenital amegakaryocytic thrombocytopenia, due to receive a stem cell transplant. The chain carries TRBV27 and TRBJ2-4; 7 bases are a match to TRBD1. The CDR3 DNA reads TGTGCCAGCAGTCCAGGGGGAAACGTGCGAAACATTCAGTACTTC. It is translated as CASSPGGNVRNIQYF.